This T cell receptor (beta chain) was sequenced during a study of T cell responses to AZD1222 COVID-19 vaccine. Findings of the study overall: Donors, mostly white British, included more females; clonal diversity was possibly underestimated. Spike-specific TCR breadth rose after two AZD1222 doses, and depth rose as well. None of the repertoires were sampled until the peak T cell response had passed.

A remark on this clone: Its antigen is unidentified.

The CDR3 has 18 amino acids. Trimming shortened V by 1 base and J by 4 bases, and 19 bases separated the two germline ends. Per the germline V gene, CDR1 is SGHAT and CDR2 is FQNNGV. Using immunoSEQ multiplex PCR, the repertoire was profiled, and TCRdb retains in-frame clones only, with some absent. This table holds about 150,000 clones, 70% to 90% found once. The clonotype originates from an adult in good health. This specimen was peripheral blood, taken on day 0 of MenACWY control vaccination. This chain connects TRBV11-2 to TRBJ2-2, with D tentatively TRBD2 (6 bases). This CDR3 reads CASSLGVGPHGGTGELFF. In nucleotides, the CDR3 is TGTGCCAGCAGCTTAGGGGTAGGGCCCCACGGGGGCACCGGGGAGCTGTTTTTT.